This record concerns one T cell receptor beta chain sequence. Antigen specificity is unknown. This sample is drawn from a study of T cell responses to AZD1222 COVID-19 vaccine. The overall study: Second doses at about 4 or about 12 weeks were pooled. Notes on the study in general: Reportedly, close to half of spike-specific TCRs are directed against unmutated variant regions. Seropositive at baseline were only a handful of AZD1222 recipients. A mostly white British donor set with more females was recruited, and clonal diversity was possibly underestimated.

Assay used: immunoSEQ multiplex PCR; TCRdb lists only in-frame clones, some missing. The sample shows 120,000 to 150,000 clones, roughly 90% of them seen only once. The CDR3 extends over 17 amino acids. V dropped 1 base and J dropped 9 bases, with 22 bases sitting between them. Germline V CDR1 and CDR2: LGHNT, FRNRAP. Source: peripheral blood, taken on day 0 of AZD1222 vaccination. The sequence came from an adult in good health. This rearrangement joins TRBV12-5 to TRBJ2-1, with a possible D match to TRBD1 (7 bases). In DNA form, the CDR3 reads TGTGCTAGTGGTTTGGCCCGGCGACAGGGAAGGAGGGGTGAGCAGTTCTTC. It codes for CASGLARRQGRRGEQFF.